These 11 T cell receptor beta chains originate from one sample sequenced in a study of human thymus T cells. The data were produced by immunoSEQ multiplex PCR, yet TCRdb's version contains in-frame clones alone and is incomplete. The data contain 54,000 or so clones, 94% of them singletons. The material sequenced was blood. The receptors were sampled from a boy younger than two with a congenital heart defect but otherwise immunologically healthy.

The chain uses TRBV28 and TRBJ1-2; D is perhaps TRBD1 (6 bases). V dropped 4 bases and J dropped 3 bases, with 21 bases sitting between them. CDR1 is MDHEN, CDR2 SYDVKM, per germline. The CDR3 runs 17 residues. The CDR3 reads CASSSRRGVYLDYGYTF. CDR3 nucleotide sequence: TGTGCCAGCAGTTCCCGCAGGGGCGTGTATCTTGACTATGGCTACACCTTC.

The rearrangement uses TRBV5-6 and TRBJ1-6, with D perhaps TRBD1 (5 bases). The V end was cut by 0 bases, the J end by 10 bases, with 8 bases between. The CDR3 sequence is 13 residues long. CDR1 and CDR2 (germline): SGHDT, YYEEEE. The CDR3 protein is CASSLGRVSPLHF. DNA for the CDR3: TGTGCCAGCAGCTTGGGCAGGGTCTCACCCCTCCACTTT.

The chain recombines TRBV29-1 with TRBJ2-7, with 7 bases that match TRBD2. CDR3 length: 14 amino acids. With V trimmed by 0 bases and J by 0 bases, 2 bases remained unmatched. Germline CDR1 reads SQVTM; CDR2 reads ANQGSEA. The CDR3 DNA sequence: TGCAGCGTTGAAGATGGGGGGGGCTCCTACGAGCAGTACTTC. Translation gives CSVEDGGGSYEQYF.

This chain joins TRBV5-6 and TRBJ1-3; D unclear. The V end lost 4 bases, the J end lost 0 bases, and 20 bases lay between the germline ends. The CDR3 runs to 18 residues. In germline, CDR1 is SGHDT, CDR2 YYEEEE. The CDR3 DNA sequence: TGTGCCAGCAGCCTAGATTCAAAACAACAGAGCTCTGGAAACACCATATATTTT. It is translated as CASSLDSKQQSSGNTIYF.

The chain couples TRBV25-1 to TRBJ2-1; maybe TRBD1 (6 bases). The CDR3 consists of 13 residues. Trimming removed 11 bases from V and 2 bases from J, with 13 bases in between. Per the germline V gene, CDR1 is MGHDK and CDR2 is SYGVNS. CDR3 region: CAVSGQTYNEQFF. CDR3 coding DNA: TGTGCCGTATCGGGACAAACCTACAATGAGCAGTTCTTC.

The chain combines TRBV5-6 with TRBJ2-5; D gene ambiguous. V shed 3 bases and J shed 5 bases, with 26 bases lying between them. This CDR3 comprises 18 residues. Germline V lookup: CDR1 SGHDT, CDR2 YYEEEE. CDR3 loop: CASSSNRKQMSSRETQYF. The CDR3 nucleotides are TGTGCCAGCAGCTCCAATCGAAAACAAATGAGTAGCAGGGAGACCCAGTACTTC.

This chain joins TRBV2 and TRBJ2-1, with D perhaps TRBD1 (6 bases). The germline V and J ends were trimmed by 4 bases and 12 bases, with 22 bases remaining between them. This CDR3 comprises 15 residues. Germline V gene sequence: CDR1 SNHLY, CDR2 FYNNEI. CDR3 amino acids: CASSVNQGILRGQFF. The CDR3 DNA follows: TGTGCCAGCAGTGTTAATCAGGGGATTCTCCGGGGGCAGTTCTTC.

CDR3 in DNA: TGTGCCAGTAGCCAGCAGGGGGGCAATGAGCAGTTCTTC. This codes for CASSQQGGNEQFF. The V call is TRBV19, the J call TRBJ2-1; D might be TRBD1 (7 bases). CDR3 length: 13 amino acids. The germline CDR1 and CDR2 sequences are LNHDA and SQIVND (reference sequence). Trimming removed 6 bases at V and 6 bases at J, with 12 bases between.

The rearrangement joins TRBV9 to TRBJ2-2; 7 bases map to TRBD2. CDR3 length: 16 residues. V gave up 4 bases and J gave up 0 bases; unmatched junction bases: 6. Germline CDR1 is SGDLS and CDR2 is YYNGEE. The CDR3 loop reads CASSLTSWTNTGELFF. Here the CDR3 DNA reads TGTGCCAGCAGCCTGACTAGCTGGACGAACACCGGGGAGCTGTTTTTT.

This clone was counted a single time. V is TRBV14 and J is TRBJ1-5; D remains ambiguous. CDR1 is SGHDN, CDR2 FVKESK, per germline. V lost 0 bases to trimming and J lost 5 bases, with 20 bases between them. The CDR3 runs 18 residues. The CDR3 DNA reads TGTGCCAGCAGCCAAGAACTTCGATGGCGGATCCCTCATCAGCCCCAGCATTTT. Translated: CASSQELRWRIPHQPQHF.

This clone was observed once. The chain is built from TRBV19 and TRBJ2-7, with 9 bases fitting TRBD2. After removal of 4 bases from V and 3 bases from J, the junction contained 7 bases not matched to a gene. The germline V gene encodes CDR1 LNHDA and CDR2 SQIVND (reference sequence). The CDR3 totals 15 residues. The CDR3 DNA reads as TGTGCCAGTAGTAATGCGGGAGGGCCGTTCTACGAGCAGTACTTC. It yields the protein CASSNAGGPFYEQYF.